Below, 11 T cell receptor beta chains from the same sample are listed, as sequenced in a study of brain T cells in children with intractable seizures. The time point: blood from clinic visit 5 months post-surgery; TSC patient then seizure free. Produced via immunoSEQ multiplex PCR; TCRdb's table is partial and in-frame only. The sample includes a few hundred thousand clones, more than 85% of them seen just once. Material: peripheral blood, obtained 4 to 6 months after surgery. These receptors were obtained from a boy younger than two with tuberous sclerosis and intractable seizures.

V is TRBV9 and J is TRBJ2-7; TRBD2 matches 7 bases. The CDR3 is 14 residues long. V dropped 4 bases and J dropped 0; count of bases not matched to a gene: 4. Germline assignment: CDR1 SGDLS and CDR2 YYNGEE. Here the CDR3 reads CASSRLADSYEQYF. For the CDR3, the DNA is TGTGCCAGCAGCCGGCTAGCGGACTCCTACGAGCAGTACTTC.

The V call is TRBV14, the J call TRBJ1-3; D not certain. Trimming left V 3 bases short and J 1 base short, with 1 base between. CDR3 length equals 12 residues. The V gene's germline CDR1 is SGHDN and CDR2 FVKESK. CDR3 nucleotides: TGTGCCAGCAGCCAGTCTGGAAACACCATATATTTT. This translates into CASSQSGNTIYF.

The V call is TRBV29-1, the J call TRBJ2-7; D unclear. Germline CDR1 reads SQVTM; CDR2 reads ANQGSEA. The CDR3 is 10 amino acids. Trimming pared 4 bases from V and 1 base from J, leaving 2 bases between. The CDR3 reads CSVVSYEQYF. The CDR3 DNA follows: TGCAGCGTTGTATCCTACGAGCAGTACTTC.

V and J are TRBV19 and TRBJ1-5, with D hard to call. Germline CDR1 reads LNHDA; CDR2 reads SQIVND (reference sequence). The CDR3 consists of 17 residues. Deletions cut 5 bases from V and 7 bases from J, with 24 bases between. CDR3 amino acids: CASSPNGGSEREQPQHF. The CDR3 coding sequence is TGTGCCAGTAGTCCTAATGGAGGTTCCGAAAGGGAACAGCCCCAGCATTTT.

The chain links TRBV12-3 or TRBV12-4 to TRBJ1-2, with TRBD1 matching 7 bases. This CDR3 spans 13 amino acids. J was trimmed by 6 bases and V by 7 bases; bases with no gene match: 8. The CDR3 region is CASTPGQRHGYTF. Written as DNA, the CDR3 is TGTGCCAGCACCCCGGGACAGAGACATGGCTACACCTTC.

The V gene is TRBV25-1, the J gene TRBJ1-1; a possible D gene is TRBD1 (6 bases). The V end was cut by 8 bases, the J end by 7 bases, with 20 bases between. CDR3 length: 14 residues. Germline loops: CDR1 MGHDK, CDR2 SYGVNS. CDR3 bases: TGTGCCAGCCGAGAAGTTGGGACAACCTTTGAAGCTTTCTTT. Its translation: CASREVGTTFEAFF.

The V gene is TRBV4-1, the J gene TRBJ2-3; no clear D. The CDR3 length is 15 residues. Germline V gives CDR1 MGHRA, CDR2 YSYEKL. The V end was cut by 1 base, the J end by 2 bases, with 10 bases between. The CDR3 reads CASSQGVILTDTQYF. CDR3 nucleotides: TGCGCCAGCAGCCAAGGGGTAATCCTCACAGATACGCAGTATTTT.

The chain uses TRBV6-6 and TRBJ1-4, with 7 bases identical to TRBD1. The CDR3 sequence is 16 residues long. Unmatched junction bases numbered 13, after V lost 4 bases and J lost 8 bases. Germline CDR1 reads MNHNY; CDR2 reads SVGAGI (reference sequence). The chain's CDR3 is CASSLDLDREREKLFF. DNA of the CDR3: TGTGCCAGCAGTTTGGACCTCGACAGGGAGAGGGAAAAACTGTTTTTT.

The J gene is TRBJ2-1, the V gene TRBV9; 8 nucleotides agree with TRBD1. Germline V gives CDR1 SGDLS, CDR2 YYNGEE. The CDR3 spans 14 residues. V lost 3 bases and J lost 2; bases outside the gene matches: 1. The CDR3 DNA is TGTGCCAGCAGCGGGGACAGGACCTACAATGAGCAGTTCTTC. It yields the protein CASSGDRTYNEQFF.

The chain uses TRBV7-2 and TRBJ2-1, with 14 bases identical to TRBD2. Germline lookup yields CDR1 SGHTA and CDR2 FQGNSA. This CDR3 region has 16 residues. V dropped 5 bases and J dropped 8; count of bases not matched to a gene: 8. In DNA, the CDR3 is TGTGCCAGCAGCCTAACCGGGACTAGCGGGAGCCATGAGCAGTTCTTC. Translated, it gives CASSLTGTSGSHEQFF.

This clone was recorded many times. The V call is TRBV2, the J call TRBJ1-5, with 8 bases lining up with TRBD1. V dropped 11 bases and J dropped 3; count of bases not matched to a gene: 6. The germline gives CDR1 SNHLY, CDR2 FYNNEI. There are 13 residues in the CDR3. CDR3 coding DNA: TGTGCCGGAGGACAGGGCCCCAATCAGCCCCAGCATTTT. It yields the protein CAGGQGPNQPQHF.